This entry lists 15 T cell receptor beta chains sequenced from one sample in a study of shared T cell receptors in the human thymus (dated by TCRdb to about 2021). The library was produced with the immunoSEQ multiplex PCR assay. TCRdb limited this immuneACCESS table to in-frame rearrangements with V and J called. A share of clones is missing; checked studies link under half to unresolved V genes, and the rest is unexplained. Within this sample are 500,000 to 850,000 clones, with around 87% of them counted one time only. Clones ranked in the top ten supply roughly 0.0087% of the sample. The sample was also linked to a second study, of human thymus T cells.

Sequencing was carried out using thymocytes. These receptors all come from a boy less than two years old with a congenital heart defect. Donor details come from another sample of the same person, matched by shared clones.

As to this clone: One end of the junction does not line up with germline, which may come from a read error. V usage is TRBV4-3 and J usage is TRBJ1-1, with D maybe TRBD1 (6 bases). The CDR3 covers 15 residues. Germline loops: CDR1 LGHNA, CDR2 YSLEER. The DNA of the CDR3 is TGCGCCAGCAGCCAAGAGGACAGAAGAAGCTTGCGACGAATCTTT. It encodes CASSQEDRRSLRRIF.

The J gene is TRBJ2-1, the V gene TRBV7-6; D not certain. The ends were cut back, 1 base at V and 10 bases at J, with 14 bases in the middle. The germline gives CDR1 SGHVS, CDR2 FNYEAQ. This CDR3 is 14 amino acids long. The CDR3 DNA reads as TGTGCCAGCAGCTTAGGGAGAAGAAAGAGAGAGCAGTTCTTC. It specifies CASSLGRRKREQFF.

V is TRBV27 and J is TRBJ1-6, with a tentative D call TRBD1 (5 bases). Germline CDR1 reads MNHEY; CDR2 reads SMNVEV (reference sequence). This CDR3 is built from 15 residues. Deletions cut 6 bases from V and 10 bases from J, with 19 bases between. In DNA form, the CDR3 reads TGTGCCAGCAGGGGGGGGAGGGGATCTCGCTCACCCCTCCACTTT. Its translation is CASRGGRGSRSPLHF.

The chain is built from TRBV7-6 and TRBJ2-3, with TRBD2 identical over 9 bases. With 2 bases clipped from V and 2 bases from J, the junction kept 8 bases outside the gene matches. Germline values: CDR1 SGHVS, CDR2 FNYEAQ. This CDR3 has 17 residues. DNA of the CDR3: TGTGCCAGCAGCTTAAGGGGTAGCGGGAGACACACAGATACGCAGTATTTT. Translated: CASSLRGSGRHTDTQYF.

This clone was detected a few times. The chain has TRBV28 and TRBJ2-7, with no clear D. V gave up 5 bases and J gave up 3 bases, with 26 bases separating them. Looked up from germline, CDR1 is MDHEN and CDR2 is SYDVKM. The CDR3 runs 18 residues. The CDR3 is CASSLYAPALAARYEQYF. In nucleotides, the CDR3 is TGTGCCAGCAGTCTTTATGCCCCCGCCTTGGCGGCACGCTACGAGCAGTACTTC.

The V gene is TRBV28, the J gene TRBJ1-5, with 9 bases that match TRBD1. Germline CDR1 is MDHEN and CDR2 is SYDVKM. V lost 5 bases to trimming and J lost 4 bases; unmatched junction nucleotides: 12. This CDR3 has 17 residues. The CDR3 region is CASSPPGTGWNNQPQHF. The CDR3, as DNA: TGTGCCAGCAGTCCCCCGGGGACAGGGTGGAATAATCAGCCCCAGCATTTT.

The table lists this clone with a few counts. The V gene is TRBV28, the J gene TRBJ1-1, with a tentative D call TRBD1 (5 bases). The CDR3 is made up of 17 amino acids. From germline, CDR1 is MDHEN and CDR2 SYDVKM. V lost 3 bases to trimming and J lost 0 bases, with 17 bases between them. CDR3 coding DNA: TGTGCCAGCAGTTTTAGGGGAGGGAGGTTCATGAACACTGAAGCTTTCTTT. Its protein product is CASSFRGGRFMNTEAFF.

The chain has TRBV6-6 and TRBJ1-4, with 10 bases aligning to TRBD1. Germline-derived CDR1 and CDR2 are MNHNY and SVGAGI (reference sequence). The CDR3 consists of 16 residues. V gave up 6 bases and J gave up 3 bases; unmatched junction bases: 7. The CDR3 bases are TGTGCCAGCAGGAGACAGGGGGCAGGGGCTAATGAAAAACTGTTTTTT. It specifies CASRRQGAGANEKLFF.

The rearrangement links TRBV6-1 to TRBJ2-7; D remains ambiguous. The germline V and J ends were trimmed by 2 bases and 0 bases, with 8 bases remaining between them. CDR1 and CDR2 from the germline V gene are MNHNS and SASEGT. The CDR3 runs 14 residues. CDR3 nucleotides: TGTGCCAGCAGTGAACCAGGCTACTCCTACGAGCAGTACTTC. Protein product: CASSEPGYSYEQYF.

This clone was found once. This CDR3 is CASSPGGGNTGELFF. The CDR3 DNA reads as TGTGCCAGCAGCCCGGGAGGTGGGAACACCGGGGAGCTGTTTTTT. The rearrangement links TRBV5-4 to TRBJ2-2; 7 nucleotides agree with TRBD2. V trimming: 4 bases; J trimming: 1 base; junction bases outside the gene matches: 4. In germline, CDR1 is SGHNT, CDR2 YYREEE (reference sequence). The CDR3 runs 15 residues.

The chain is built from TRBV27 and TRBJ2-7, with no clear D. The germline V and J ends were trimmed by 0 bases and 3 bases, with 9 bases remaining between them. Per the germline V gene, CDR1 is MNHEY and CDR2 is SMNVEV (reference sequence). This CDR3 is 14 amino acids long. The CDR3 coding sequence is TGTGCCAGCAGTTTATCGAAGCGCGGCTACGAGCAGTACTTC. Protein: CASSLSKRGYEQYF.

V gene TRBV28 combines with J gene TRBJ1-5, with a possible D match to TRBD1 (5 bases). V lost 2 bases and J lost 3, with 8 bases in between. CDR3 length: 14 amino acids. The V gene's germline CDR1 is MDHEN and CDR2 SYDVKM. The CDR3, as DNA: TGTGCCAGCAGTTTAGGACACTCCAATCAGCCCCAGCATTTT. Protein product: CASSLGHSNQPQHF. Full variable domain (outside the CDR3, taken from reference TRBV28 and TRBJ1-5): DVKVTQSSRYLVKRTGEKVFLECVQDMDHENMFWYRQDPGLGLRLIYFSYDVKMKEKGDIPEGYSVSREKKERFSLILESASTNQTSMYLCASSLGHSNQPQHFGDGTRLSIL.

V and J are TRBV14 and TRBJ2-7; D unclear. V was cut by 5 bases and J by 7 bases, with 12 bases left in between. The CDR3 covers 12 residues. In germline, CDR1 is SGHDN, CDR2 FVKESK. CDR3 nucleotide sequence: TGTGCCAGCAGCTTATCTAGAGGAGAGCAGTACTTC. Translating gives CASSLSRGEQYF.

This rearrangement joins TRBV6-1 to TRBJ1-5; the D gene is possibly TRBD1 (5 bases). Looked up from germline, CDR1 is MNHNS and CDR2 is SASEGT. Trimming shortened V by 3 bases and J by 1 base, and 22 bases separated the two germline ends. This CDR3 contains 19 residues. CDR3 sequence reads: CASSDKGPVGTSSNQPQHF. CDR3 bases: TGTGCCAGCAGTGATAAGGGACCAGTGGGGACTTCGAGCAATCAGCCCCAGCATTTT.

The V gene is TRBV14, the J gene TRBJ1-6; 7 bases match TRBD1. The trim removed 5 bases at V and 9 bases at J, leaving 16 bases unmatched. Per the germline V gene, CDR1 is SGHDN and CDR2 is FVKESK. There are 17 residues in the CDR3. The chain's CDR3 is CASSTHPRQGVSSPLHF. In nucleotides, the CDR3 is TGTGCCAGCAGCACTCACCCTAGACAGGGAGTAAGTTCACCCCTCCACTTT.